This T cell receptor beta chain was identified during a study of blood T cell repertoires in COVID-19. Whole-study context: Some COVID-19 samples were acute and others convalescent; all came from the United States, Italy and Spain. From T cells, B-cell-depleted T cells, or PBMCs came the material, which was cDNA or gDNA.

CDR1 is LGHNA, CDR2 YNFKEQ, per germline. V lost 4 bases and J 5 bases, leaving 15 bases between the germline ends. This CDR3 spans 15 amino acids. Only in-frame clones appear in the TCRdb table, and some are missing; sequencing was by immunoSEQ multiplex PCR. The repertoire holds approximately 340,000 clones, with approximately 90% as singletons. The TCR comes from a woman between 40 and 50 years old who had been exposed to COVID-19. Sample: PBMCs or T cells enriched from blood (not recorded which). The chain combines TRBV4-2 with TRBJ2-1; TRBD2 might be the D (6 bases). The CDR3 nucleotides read TGTGCCAGCAGCCCCGCGGGGTTCCGAAACAATGAGCAGTTCTTC. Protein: CASSPAGFRNNEQFF.